This T cell receptor (beta chain) was sequenced for a study of CD8 T cells in Susac syndrome. Trimming stripped 7 bases from V and 2 bases from J, with 13 bases between. CDR3 length: 14 residues. Germline CDR1 MNHEY, CDR2 SVGAGI. The multiple sclerosis control group was made up of treatment-naive patients with stable or active relapsing-remitting disease. TEMRA cells were FACS-enriched and CD8+ and CD4+ T cells negatively isolated. When the RNA was reverse transcribed, random hexamers were used with an input of roughly 0.5 to 1 ug. TCRdb itself ran the immunoSEQ multiplex PCR reads through MiXCR, one entry per CDR3 protein. In the table there are about 130,000 distinct CDR3 sequences, approximately 93% of which are singletons.

This TCR was recovered from a human donor with multiple sclerosis. The sequenced material came from CD8+ T cells from PBMCs. The V call is TRBV6-5, the J call TRBJ2-3, with a possible D match to TRBD1 (5 bases). The CDR3 reads CASNAGKNTDTQYF. Written as DNA, the CDR3 is TGTGCCAGCAATGCAGGGAAGAACACAGATACGCAGTATTTT.